This paragraph reports one TCR beta chain. Its antigen target is currently unknown. The input lacks base qualities; no much larger clone sits a single base away. This sample is drawn from a study of response to subunit inactivated influenza vaccine (dated by TCRdb to 2017 to 2018). Regarding the complete study: The study used deep quantitative T cell receptor repertoire profiling to track responses to a trivalent subunit inactivated influenza vaccine.

The library was obtained by RT-PCR. These reads were obtained on an Illumina HiSeq 2500. Starting from the raw public reads, TCRdb applied fastp trimming at Q25, assembled clones with MiXCR and retained in-frame beta chains. For every CDR3 protein sequence, its rows merge into one entry that carries the most common genes and DNA. Counted in this sample were hundreds of thousands of distinct CDR3 sequences; approximately 15% of them appeared once. The top ten clones comprise around 6.5% of the sample. What the work shows at the level of the full study, not this receptor alone: The authors proposed that each seasonal influenza vaccination may bring in only a limited number of new T cells.

The V end gives up 5 bases and the J end 7 bases, leaving 6 bases in the junction not matched to a gene. CDR1 and CDR2, per the germline V gene, are LGHNA and YSLEER. The CDR3 runs 16 residues from the cysteine to the phenylalanine. Of the read, only the CDR3 DNA is kept; its 48 bases are in frame from base 1. The receptor was derived from a man aged 50 to 60 who received an inactivated influenza vaccine. Donor details come from another sample of the same person, matched by shared clones. The chain was built from TRBV4-3 and TRBJ2-1, with 15 central nucleotides matching TRBD2. This specimen consisted of PBMCs from blood, obtained around two weeks before vaccination. The DNA reads as follows: TGCGCCAGCAGCTACGGACTAGCGGGGGGGAGGAATGAGCAGTTCTTC. It translates as CASSYGLAGGRNEQFF.